The 23 T cell receptor beta chains below come from one sample, sequenced in a study of cytomegalovirus exposure and HLA in healthy donors. The PCR was carried out with 60 Vbeta primers and 13 Jbeta primers. This table comes from immunoSEQ multiplex PCR, and its TCRdb copy is limited to in-frame clones, with some not included. Of approximately 150,000 clones listed, more than 60% are singletons. The sample consisted of PBMCs. These receptors all stem from a young man in good health and CMV-seropositive.

In this sample, this clone turned up a few times. V usage is TRBV29-1 and J usage is TRBJ2-7; tentative D call: TRBD1 (5 bases). The CDR3 is 11 amino acids. The germline V and J ends were trimmed by 4 bases and 4 bases, with 8 bases remaining between them. Germline CDR1 is SQVTM and CDR2 is ANQGSEA. In nucleotides, the CDR3 is TGCAGCGTTGGACAGCCTTACGAGCAGTACTTC. Translating gives CSVGQPYEQYF.

This chain links TRBV18 with TRBJ1-1; D possibly corresponds to TRBD1 (5 bases). This CDR3 is built from 14 residues. Between the trimmed V and J ends, which lost 6 bases and 8 bases, there was a span of 19 bases. The germline V gene encodes CDR1 KGHSH and CDR2 LQKENI. CDR3 coding DNA: TGTGCCAGCTCGGGGGGGTCGGTTTCGAGAGAAGCTTTCTTT. Its protein is CASSGGSVSREAFF.

The chain's CDR3 is CASSLQRSSYNEQFF. In DNA form, the CDR3 reads TGTGCCAGCAGCCTCCAGCGGAGCTCCTACAATGAGCAGTTCTTC. This chain links TRBV7-8 with TRBJ2-1, with D perhaps TRBD2 (5 bases). CDR3 size: 15 residues. CDR1 is SGHVS and CDR2 is FQNEAQ in the germline V gene. V gave up 5 bases and J gave up 0 bases, with 11 bases separating them.

The table lists this clone with a few counts. The rearrangement uses TRBV5-1 and TRBJ2-7, with 8 bases aligning to TRBD2. The CDR3 runs to 16 residues. Germline CDR1 SGHRS, CDR2 YFSETQ. Trimming at V came to 4 bases and at J to 0 bases, leaving 9 bases not matched to a gene. The CDR3 is CASSPRLSGVSYEQYF. CDR3 bases: TGCGCCAGCAGCCCCCGACTTAGCGGGGTCTCCTACGAGCAGTACTTC.

This clone was counted only a few times. The chain joins TRBV18 to TRBJ1-4, with a possible D match to TRBD1 (6 bases). CDR1 is KGHSH, CDR2 LQKENI, per germline. The CDR3 covers 15 residues. The V end lost 4 bases, the J end lost 7 bases, and 16 bases lay between the germline ends. In DNA form, the CDR3 reads TGTGCCAGCTCACGAGGTCAGGGGTCGAGTGAAAAACTGTTTTTT. Translating gives CASSRGQGSSEKLFF. The full variable domain, its missing parts supplied by reference TRBV18 and TRBJ1-4, is NAGVMQNPRHLVRRRGQEARLRCSPMKGHSHVYWYRQLPEEGLKFMVYLQKENIIDESGMPKERFSAEFPKEGPSILRIQQVVRGDSAAYFCASSRGQGSSEKLFFGSGTQLSVL.

CDR3: CSVANTGELFF. The CDR3 region has the DNA TGCAGCGTTGCTAACACCGGGGAGCTGTTTTTT. The chain is built from TRBV29-1 and TRBJ2-2; no firm D call. The germline V gene encodes CDR1 SQVTM and CDR2 ANQGSEA. Deletions cut 4 bases from V and 2 bases from J, with 2 bases between. The CDR3 consists of 11 residues.

J is TRBJ2-2 and V is TRBV27; D may be TRBD2 (5 bases). V dropped 0 bases and J dropped 6 bases, with 29 bases sitting between them. Germline V gene sequence: CDR1 MNHEY, CDR2 SMNVEV (reference sequence). CDR3 length: 21 residues. CDR3 sequence: CASSLSRNRRRGAVSPGELFF. The CDR3 DNA follows: TGTGCCAGCAGTTTATCTAGAAACCGGCGCCGGGGAGCCGTTTCACCCGGGGAGCTGTTTTTT.

The chain is built from TRBV10-3 and TRBJ2-7; 9 positions agree with TRBD2. The CDR3 runs to 16 residues. The V gene end was trimmed by 0 bases and the J gene end by 1 base; junction bases not matched to a gene: 4. Germline CDR1 ENHRY, CDR2 SYGVKD. The CDR3 nucleotides read TGTGCCATCAGTGAGTCCAGACTAGCGGATTCCTACGAGCAGTACTTC. Translation: CAISESRLADSYEQYF.

V and J are TRBV10-3 and TRBJ1-1, with D unresolved. Germline V gene sequence: CDR1 ENHRY, CDR2 SYGVKD. CDR3 length: 15 amino acids. Trimming took 0 bases from V and 0 from J, leaving 8 bases between them. CDR3 in amino acids: CAISESRAMNTEAFF. CDR3 in DNA: TGTGCCATCAGTGAGTCGAGGGCCATGAACACTGAAGCTTTCTTT.

The chain links TRBV9 to TRBJ1-1; D gene unclear. The CDR3 runs 15 residues. Germline V gene lookup returns CDR1 SGDLS and CDR2 YYNGEE. The V gene lost 0 bases and the J gene lost 1 base, with 10 bases spanning the gap. The CDR3 protein is CASSVDGRTNTEAFF. The CDR3 coding sequence is TGTGCCAGCAGCGTAGATGGCAGAACGAACACTGAAGCTTTCTTT.

This chain links TRBV19 with TRBJ2-2, with D possibly matching TRBD1 (6 bases). Germline CDR1 is LNHDA and CDR2 is SQIVND (reference sequence). Trimming pared 4 bases from V and 1 base from J, leaving 16 bases between. This CDR3 contains 17 residues. The CDR3 reads CASSTTRTAQNTGELFF. The DNA of the CDR3 is TGTGCCAGTAGTACCACTAGGACAGCCCAGAACACCGGGGAGCTGTTTTTT.

This clone appeared once. The CDR3 is CASSPLRQGLSGNTIYF. CDR3 DNA: TGCGCCAGCAGCCCCCTTCGACAGGGGTTATCTGGAAACACCATATATTTT. The J gene is TRBJ1-3, the V gene TRBV5-1, with 8 bases matching TRBD1. V gave up 4 bases and J gave up 1 base; unmatched junction bases: 10. The CDR3 is 17 residues long. Germline V gene lookup returns CDR1 SGHRS and CDR2 YFSETQ. Drawing the rest from reference TRBV5-1 and TRBJ1-3, the complete variable domain is KAGVTQTPRYLIKTRGQQVTLSCSPISGHRSVSWYQQTPGQGLQFLFEYFSETQRNKGNFPGRFSGRQFSNSRSEMNVSTLELGDSALYLCASSPLRQGLSGNTIYFGEGSWLTVV.

The V call is TRBV18, the J call TRBJ2-2; 11 nucleotides match TRBD1. Germline V gene sequence: CDR1 KGHSH, CDR2 LQKENI. The trim removed 4 bases at V and 5 bases at J, leaving 18 bases unmatched. CDR3 length: 20 amino acids. The CDR3 here is CASSQGDRGYVGSSTGELFF. CDR3 in DNA: TGTGCCAGCTCACAAGGGGACAGGGGGTACGTCGGATCATCGACCGGGGAGCTGTTTTTT.

CDR3 sequence: CASSQDPASGGGYEQYF. The DNA of the CDR3 is TGTGCCAGCAGCCAAGATCCCGCTAGCGGGGGGGGATACGAGCAGTACTTC. The rearrangement links TRBV4-2 to TRBJ2-7; 12 bases match TRBD2. With 0 bases clipped from V and 4 bases from J, the junction kept 7 bases outside the gene matches. From germline, CDR1 is LGHNA and CDR2 YNFKEQ. The CDR3 loop spans 17 amino acids.

The chain links TRBV30 to TRBJ2-7; 7 bases map to TRBD2. Germline V gene data show CDR1 as GTSNPN and CDR2 as SVGIG (reference sequence). V trimming: 4 bases; J trimming: 5 bases; junction bases outside the gene matches: 17. There are 16 residues in the CDR3. The CDR3, as DNA: TGTGCCTGGACCCGGTTCGCATCAGCGGGATTGGACGAGCAGTACTTC. It is translated as CAWTRFASAGLDEQYF.

The chain carries TRBV4-1 and TRBJ2-4, with TRBD2 matching over 7 bases. Trimming at V came to 0 bases and at J to 0 bases, leaving 11 bases not matched to a gene. Germline CDR1 reads MGHRA; CDR2 reads YSYEKL. CDR3 size: 19 residues. The chain's CDR3 is CASSQDRVGAGLAKNIQYF. CDR3 in DNA: TGCGCCAGCAGCCAAGATCGCGTAGGAGCGGGGCTAGCCAAAAACATTCAGTACTTC.

This chain links TRBV19 with TRBJ2-2; 10 bases map to TRBD2. Germline V gene lookup returns CDR1 LNHDA and CDR2 SQIVND (reference sequence). The CDR3 totals 15 residues. V was pared by 9 bases and J by 7 bases, with 11 bases of the junction left unmatched. This chain's CDR3 is CASTIAGGSGGELFF. The CDR3 DNA reads as TGTGCCAGCACAATAGCGGGAGGATCGGGCGGGGAGCTGTTTTTT.

The gene calls are TRBV27 and TRBJ1-1; TRBD1 agrees at 7 bases. The V gene's germline CDR1 is MNHEY and CDR2 SMNVEV (reference sequence). The V segment lost 6 bases and the J segment 4 bases; nucleotides outside the gene matches: 5. The CDR3 totals 13 residues. The CDR3 DNA reads TGTGCCAGCAGGAACAGGGGAGTCACTGAAGCTTTCTTT. This sequence encodes CASRNRGVTEAFF.

This clone was counted a single time. V gene TRBV19 combines with J gene TRBJ2-5; D possibly corresponds to TRBD1 (5 bases). Trimming left V 3 bases short and J 1 base short, with 9 bases between. This CDR3 has 14 amino acids. Germline CDR1 LNHDA, CDR2 SQIVND (reference sequence). CDR3 sequence reads: CASSISRAQETQYF. CDR3 in DNA: TGTGCCAGTAGTATCTCCAGGGCCCAAGAGACCCAGTACTTC.

By sample share, this clone is large. This sample includes further DNA sequences coding for the same CDR3. The V gene is TRBV7-9, the J gene TRBJ1-1; no clear D gene. Between the trimmed V and J ends, which lost 5 bases and 2 bases, there was a span of 6 bases. The CDR3 extends over 12 amino acids. Germline CDR1 SEHNR, CDR2 FQNEAQ (reference sequence). The CDR3 loop reads CASSLINTEAFF. The DNA for the CDR3 is TGTGCCAGCAGCCTAATAAACACTGAAGCTTTCTTT.

This rearrangement joins TRBV30 to TRBJ2-3; TRBD2 is a possible D gene (6 bases). The germline V and J ends were trimmed by 4 bases and 6 bases, with 23 bases remaining between them. The CDR3 loop spans 16 amino acids. Germline V lookup: CDR1 GTSNPN, CDR2 SVGIG (reference sequence). CDR3 coding DNA: TGTGCCTGGAACTTACTAGCCCCAAACCCCGCGGATACGCAGTATTTT. Translating it yields CAWNLLAPNPADTQYF.

In nucleotides, the CDR3 is TGCAGCGCCCGCGCCTGGCGGGAGTTCAATGAGCAGTTCTTC. Encoded protein: CSARAWREFNEQFF. The V and J genes are TRBV29-1 and TRBJ2-1; the match to TRBD2 covers 7 bases. This CDR3 is 14 amino acids long. Germline-derived CDR1 and CDR2 are SQVTM and ANQGSEA. V dropped 7 bases and J dropped 6; count of bases not matched to a gene: 12.

The chain is built from TRBV10-3 and TRBJ2-5; tentative D call: TRBD2 (5 bases). Trimming shortened V by 2 bases and J by 3 bases, and 10 bases separated the two germline ends. The CDR3 covers 14 residues. Germline CDR1 and CDR2: ENHRY and SYGVKD. The CDR3 region has the DNA TGTGCCATCAGTGAGGGAGGCCTGGAAGAGACCCAGTACTTC. Amino acid sequence: CAISEGGLEETQYF.